Here is one TCR beta chain with its context. These data belong to a study of blood T cell repertoires in COVID-19. Authors' analysis steps: Estimated nucleated cell counts came from reference gene primer amplification. The method was immunoSEQ multiplex PCR; TCRdb's version includes in-frame clones alone and lacks a portion of them. V, J and clone size reflect that table, while D and trimming were determined from the DNA. The repertoire has a few hundred thousand clones, approximately 80% of them found once; the top ten carry less than 8%. This clonotype originated in a woman in her thirties or forties with acute COVID-19. Sequenced sample: PBMCs or T cells enriched from blood (not recorded which).

Written as DNA, the CDR3 is TGTGCCAGCAGCAAGGGGACAGGGGACAATGAGCAGTTCTTC. It encodes CASSKGTGDNEQFF. This chain links TRBV7-3 with TRBJ2-1; 10 bases match TRBD1. Germline V gives CDR1 SGHTA, CDR2 FQGTGA. The J segment lost 5 bases and the V segment lost 5 bases, leaving 3 bases of the junction unmatched. The CDR3 loop spans 14 amino acids.